Following are 24 T cell receptor beta chains from one sample sequenced in a study of human T cells and chemical hapten exposure. TCRdb passed the RACE reads through MiXCR, listing each CDR3 protein once. The repertoire holds around 200,000 distinct CDR3 sequences, with more than 25% as singletons. The time point: pre-sensitization, week 0. Treatment reported: therapeutic diphenylcyclopropenone sensitization with weekly scalp DPC. The sample here was whole blood, taken in connection with sensitization to the hapten diphenylcyclopropenone (DPC). Receptors originate from a young woman with alopecia areata. Some clones in this sample may be carry-over from other donors' samples.

This clonotype has only a few counts. V is TRBV4-3 and J is TRBJ2-3; D call uncertain. Germline lookup yields CDR1 LGHNA and CDR2 YSLEER. CDR3 length equals 13 residues. The ends were cut back, 0 bases at V and 7 bases at J, with 8 bases in the middle. The CDR3 here is CASSQDILNTQYF. The CDR3 nucleotides read TGCGCCAGCAGCCAAGATATACTGAATACGCAGTATTTT.

This clonotype has just a few counts. The chain recombines TRBV12-3 or TRBV12-4 with TRBJ2-3, with D possibly matching TRBD1 (5 bases). The germline V and J ends were trimmed by 6 bases and 5 bases, with 15 bases remaining between them. The CDR3 is 14 residues long. The CDR3 DNA is TGTGCCAGCAGCCGCCATGGACAAGTAGATACGCAGTATTTT. It specifies CASSRHGQVDTQYF.

This chain uses TRBV20-1 with TRBJ1-6; TRBD1 aligns across 7 bases. This CDR3 spans 14 amino acids. V was clipped by 0 bases and J by 10 bases; unmatched bases: 6. Germline V gene data show CDR1 as DFQATT and CDR2 as SNEGSKA (reference sequence). CDR3 sequence: CSARDRRGFSPLHF. The CDR3, as DNA: TGCAGTGCTAGAGATCGCAGGGGGTTCTCACCCCTCCACTTT.

The rearrangement joins TRBV6-5 to TRBJ1-5; D is ambiguous. V was trimmed by 0 bases and J by 4 bases, leaving 4 bases between them. The CDR3 spans 13 residues. CDR1 is MNHEY, CDR2 SVGAGI, per germline. This chain's CDR3 is CASSYSRNQPQHF. CDR3 sequence (DNA): TGTGCCAGCAGTTACTCACGGAATCAGCCCCAGCATTTT.

This clonotype was found many times. This sequence joins TRBV9 and TRBJ1-1; 8 positions match TRBD1. Germline values: CDR1 SGDLS, CDR2 YYNGEE. J lost 10 bases, V lost 0 bases, and 5 bases had no gene match. This CDR3 has 13 amino acids. The CDR3 loop is CASSVEAGGRAFF. The CDR3 DNA follows: TGTGCCAGCAGCGTAGAGGCAGGGGGCCGAGCTTTCTTT.

This clonotype has more than one count but fewer than ten. This chain uses TRBV20-1 with TRBJ2-1; TRBD1 agrees at 7 bases. This CDR3 has 13 amino acids. Trimming took 6 bases from V and 5 from J; bases not matched to a gene: 7. The germline V gene has CDR1 DFQATT and CDR2 SNEGSKA (reference sequence). In DNA, the CDR3 is TGCAGTGCGGCCTTAGGGGGCAACAATGAGCAGTTCTTC. Its translation is CSAALGGNNEQFF.

This clonotype was seen a handful of times. The chain employs TRBV3-1 and TRBJ1-4; D might be TRBD1 (5 bases). The CDR3 length is 16 residues. Germline CDR1 and CDR2: LGHDT and YNNKEL (reference sequence). Trimming pared 2 bases from V and 1 base from J, leaving 11 bases between. CDR3 loop: CASSQTGGKTNEKLFF. The CDR3 DNA follows: TGTGCCAGCAGCCAAACCGGGGGGAAAACTAATGAAAAACTGTTTTTT. The whole variable domain, filled in from reference TRBV3-1 and TRBJ1-4, reads DTAVSQTPKYLVTQMGNDKSIKCEQNLGHDTMYWYKQDSKKFLKIMFSYNNKELIINETVPNRFSPKSPDKAHLNLHINSLELGDSAVYFCASSQTGGKTNEKLFFGSGTQLSVL.

The chain carries TRBV2 and TRBJ2-3, with D possibly being TRBD2 (5 bases). Germline V CDR1 and CDR2: SNHLY, FYNNEI. The V end was cut by 1 base, the J end by 4 bases, with 12 bases between. CDR3 length: 15 amino acids. CDR3 loop: CASSEGSGLADTQYF. CDR3 DNA: TGTGCCAGCAGTGAAGGGAGCGGACTCGCAGATACGCAGTATTTT.

This clonotype turned up a few times. J is TRBJ2-7 and V is TRBV7-2, with TRBD2 identical over 11 bases. V dropped 2 bases and J dropped 3; count of bases not matched to a gene: 3. The germline gives CDR1 SGHTA, CDR2 FQGNSA. The CDR3 is 15 residues long. The CDR3 protein is CASSLLGTSGYEQYF. For the CDR3, the DNA is TGTGCCAGCAGCTTATTAGGGACTAGCGGCTACGAGCAGTACTTC.

The chain has TRBV20-1 and TRBJ2-1; D might be TRBD2 (5 bases). Germline V lookup: CDR1 DFQATT, CDR2 SNEGSKA (reference sequence). The CDR3 spans 16 residues. Trimming stripped 0 bases from V and 6 bases from J, with 18 bases between. CDR3 sequence: CSARDSRRSLGNEQFF. The DNA for the CDR3 is TGCAGTGCTAGAGATTCCCGGAGGTCCCTCGGCAATGAGCAGTTCTTC.

This clonotype was detected a few times. V is TRBV10-3 and J is TRBJ1-4; D possibly corresponds to TRBD1 (5 bases). In germline, CDR1 is ENHRY, CDR2 SYGVKD. The V gene lost 3 bases and the J gene lost 5 bases, with 13 bases spanning the gap. This CDR3 contains 15 residues. The CDR3 here is CAISDKRGTNEKLFF. Written as DNA, the CDR3 is TGTGCCATCAGTGATAAAAGGGGTACGAATGAAAAACTGTTTTTT.

In its sample, this clonotype was seen a few times. This chain connects TRBV5-6 to TRBJ2-7; 11 positions agree with TRBD2. Looked up from germline, CDR1 is SGHDT and CDR2 is YYEEEE. With 4 bases clipped from V and 2 bases from J, the junction kept 11 bases outside the gene matches. The CDR3 has 17 amino acids. CDR3 DNA sequence: TGTGCCAGCAGCCGTGCACTAGCGGGAGAGCGGGCCTACGAGCAGTACTTC. The encoded protein is CASSRALAGERAYEQYF.

V usage is TRBV20-1 and J usage is TRBJ1-2; 9 bases are a match to TRBD1. Per germline, CDR1 DFQATT and CDR2 SNEGSKA (reference sequence). Trimming removed 4 bases from V and 3 bases from J; junction bases left unmatched: 9. The CDR3 is 15 amino acids. The CDR3 here is CSATSGTGFYYGYTF. CDR3 coding DNA: TGCAGTGCTACATCCGGGACAGGGTTTTACTATGGCTACACCTTC.

V gene TRBV6-5 combines with J gene TRBJ1-6; TRBD1 is a possible D gene (5 bases). Germline assignment: CDR1 MNHEY and CDR2 SVGAGI. This CDR3 is 14 amino acids long. V gave up 9 bases and J gave up 6 bases, with 15 bases separating them. This chain's CDR3 is CASSPGGPNSPLHF. As DNA, the CDR3 is TGTGCCAGTTCCCCGGGGGGACCTAATTCACCCCTCCACTTT.

The chain combines TRBV3-1 with TRBJ2-7; D uncertain. V lost 0 bases and J lost 7, with 10 bases in between. CDR1 is LGHDT and CDR2 is YNNKEL in the germline V gene (reference sequence). The CDR3 covers 13 residues. The chain's CDR3 is CASSQDLDREQYF. The CDR3 nucleotides read TGTGCCAGCAGCCAAGATCTAGACCGTGAGCAGTACTTC.

The rearrangement uses TRBV2 and TRBJ2-5; D is uncertain. CDR1 and CDR2 from the germline V gene are SNHLY and FYNNEI. V was pared by 6 bases and J by 5 bases, with 7 bases between. CDR3 size: 11 residues. CDR3 coding DNA: TGTGCCAGCAGGCAGGCGGAGACCCAGTACTTC. Its protein product is CASRQAETQYF.

The J gene is TRBJ1-5, the V gene TRBV7-2, with D unclear. The germline V gene has CDR1 SGHTA and CDR2 FQGNSA. The CDR3 has 14 residues. The germline V and J ends were trimmed by 3 bases and 0 bases, with 6 bases remaining between them. CDR3 DNA: TGTGCCAGCAGCTTCCAGAGTAGCAATCAGCCCCAGCATTTT. Translating it yields CASSFQSSNQPQHF.

V gene TRBV7-2 combines with J gene TRBJ1-2; possibly TRBD1 for D (6 bases). CDR3 length equals 15 residues. Trimming left V 2 bases short and J 4 bases short, with 14 bases between. Germline CDR1 is SGHTA and CDR2 is FQGNSA. The CDR3 nucleotides are TGTGCCAGCAGCTTACCGACTTTGGACAGCTATGGCTACACCTTC. This encodes CASSLPTLDSYGYTF.

This clonotype was detected once. The chain has TRBV29-1 and TRBJ1-5; D is undetermined. Germline V gives CDR1 SQVTM, CDR2 ANQGSEA. The ends were cut back, 2 bases at V and 7 bases at J, with 12 bases in the middle. This CDR3 has 13 residues. The CDR3 loop is CSVEPGVGQPQHF. Written as DNA, the CDR3 is TGCAGCGTTGAACCTGGGGTCGGGCAGCCCCAGCATTTT.

The rearrangement joins TRBV2 to TRBJ2-7, with D possibly being TRBD2 (5 bases). Germline CDR1 and CDR2: SNHLY and FYNNEI. The germline V and J ends were trimmed by 1 base and 4 bases, with 8 bases remaining between them. CDR3 length: 13 amino acids. CDR3 protein: CASSEVPGYEQYF. In DNA, the CDR3 is TGTGCCAGCAGTGAAGTTCCGGGGTACGAGCAGTACTTC.

In this sample, this clonotype turned up a few times. This chain links TRBV6-2 or TRBV6-3 with TRBJ1-6; D perhaps matches TRBD1 (5 bases). Trimming shortened V by 5 bases and J by 13 bases, and 24 bases separated the two germline ends. Germline CDR1 MNHEY, CDR2 SVGEGT. This CDR3 spans 16 amino acids. The CDR3: CASSRSGSSGPLPLHF. CDR3 bases: TGTGCCAGCAGTCGGTCTGGGTCCTCAGGGCCCCTGCCCCTCCACTTT.

Only a few counts were recorded for this clonotype. The gene calls are TRBV27 and TRBJ2-7; 9 bases align to TRBD1. J was trimmed by 6 bases and V by 3 bases; bases with no gene match: 3. This CDR3 is built from 13 residues. The germline CDR1 and CDR2 sequences are MNHEY and SMNVEV (reference sequence). For the CDR3, the DNA is TGTGCCAGCAGTTTCGACAGGGGGACCGAGCAGTACTTC. Its protein is CASSFDRGTEQYF.

This sequence joins TRBV15 and TRBJ1-4; no definite D call. CDR3 length: 13 amino acids. Per germline, CDR1 LNHNV and CDR2 YYDKDF (reference sequence). V was shortened by 3 bases and J by 11 bases, with 13 bases between the two germline ends. CDR3 amino acids: CATSSKPGGKLFF. CDR3 bases: TGTGCCACCAGCAGTAAGCCAGGCGGGAAACTGTTTTTT.

CDR3 sequence reads: CSAPTPTSGSYNEQFF. CDR3 DNA: TGCAGTGCCCCAACCCCTACTAGCGGGTCCTACAATGAGCAGTTCTTC. The gene calls are TRBV20-1 and TRBJ2-1, with 9 positions matching TRBD2. The CDR3 is 16 amino acids. The ends lost 6 bases at V and 1 base at J; junction bases unmatched: 10. Germline V lookup: CDR1 DFQATT, CDR2 SNEGSKA (reference sequence).